This T cell receptor beta chain was obtained from a study of shared clonotypes between healthy human individuals. Study summary: Donors had three CD4 naive, three CD4 memory, two CD8 naive and one CD8 memory plate apiece. Study-wide points: Generally, naive subsets came out with larger estimated richness than memory subsets.

Looked up from germline, CDR1 is KGHSH and CDR2 is LQKENI. The CDR3 is 16 residues long. The V segment lost 0 bases and the J segment 1 base; nucleotides outside the gene matches: 3. Genomic DNA of every subset was divided equally among multiple immunoSEQ plates. As handled by the study authors: From ImmunoSEQ came sequences covering only the junction and carrying no quality scores, so filtering differed. Sequenced by immunoSEQ multiplex PCR; TCRdb stores in-frame clones only, minus some. The V and J calls and the clone size are those of that table, but D and trimming were determined from the DNA. The table records about 1 million clones, roughly 80% of them present only once. In regard to this clone: The antigen remains undetermined.

The V and J genes are TRBV18 and TRBJ2-5; 9 bases map to TRBD2. The clonotype originates from a man aged 18 to 30 in good health. Input material: memory CD4+ T cells sorted from blood. As for subset: CD45RA-negative fraction. The CDR3 DNA follows: TGTGCCAGCTCACCACCAGCGGGGGGCCTCCAAGAGACCCAGTACTTC. Its protein is CASSPPAGGLQETQYF.